The 9 T cell receptor beta chains below all came from one sample that was sequenced in a study of brain T cells in children with intractable seizures. TCRdb keeps only in-frame clones here, not all; method: immunoSEQ multiplex PCR. The sample gives 100,000 to 120,000 clones, 94% of which show up once; roughly 4% is in the top ten. The sequencing used peripheral blood, collected at surgery. These receptors all stem from a boy younger than two with hemimegalencephaly and intractable seizures.

The J gene is TRBJ1-6, the V gene TRBV5-7; TRBD1 agrees at 7 bases. TRBV5-7 is an ORF, and what it does is uncertain. V lost 2 bases, J lost 7 bases, and 0 bases stayed unmatched. The CDR3 contains 13 residues. CDR3 bases: TGTGCCAGCAGCTTCAGGGGGAATTCACCCCTCCACTTT. Translation gives CASSFRGNSPLHF.

This chain joins TRBV29-1 and TRBJ2-3; weak D call: TRBD2 (6 bases). This CDR3 is 13 amino acids long. Trimming stripped 4 bases from V and 5 bases from J, with 13 bases between. CDR1 SQVTM and CDR2 ANQGSEA come from the germline V gene. CDR3 in DNA: TGCAGCGTTGCCCCGGGAGAGGGAGATACGCAGTATTTT. Translation: CSVAPGEGDTQYF.

The chain couples TRBV5-6 to TRBJ2-7, with D hard to call. The CDR3 contains 13 residues. Germline-derived CDR1 and CDR2 are SGHDT and YYEEEE. The germline V and J ends were trimmed by 4 bases and 0 bases, with 8 bases remaining between them. The CDR3 loop is CASSQGASYEQYF. CDR3 in DNA: TGTGCCAGCAGCCAAGGAGCCTCCTACGAGCAGTACTTC.

This clone was seen a few times. The chain links TRBV7-3 to TRBJ2-1; 7 bases align to TRBD2. V lost 1 base to trimming and J lost 3 bases; unmatched junction nucleotides: 3. The CDR3 loop spans 15 amino acids. Per germline, CDR1 SGHTA and CDR2 FQGTGA. CDR3 nucleotides: TGTGCCAGCAGCTTAAGCGGGAGCTACTACAATGAGCAGTTCTTC. It specifies CASSLSGSYYNEQFF.

The V gene is TRBV9, the J gene TRBJ1-6, with D hard to call. This CDR3 spans 17 amino acids. CDR1 is SGDLS, CDR2 YYNGEE, per germline. Trimming took 0 bases from V and 7 from J, leaving 17 bases between them. The CDR3 bases are TGTGCCAGCAGCGTAGAACCCGCACCGACGGTAAATTCACCCCTCCACTTT. Protein: CASSVEPAPTVNSPLHF.

The chain carries TRBV7-9 and TRBJ2-7, with TRBD2 matching 9 bases. Germline CDR1 is SEHNR and CDR2 is FQNEAQ (reference sequence). The CDR3 extends over 15 amino acids. The trim removed 1 base at V and 2 bases at J, leaving 3 bases unmatched. The CDR3: CASSLEGGRAYEQYF. In DNA form, the CDR3 reads TGTGCCAGCAGCTTAGAAGGCGGGAGGGCCTACGAGCAGTACTTC.

This sequence joins TRBV4-1 and TRBJ2-3, with no clear D. This CDR3 has 15 amino acids. Germline-derived CDR1 and CDR2 are MGHRA and YSYEKL. Trimming pared 1 base from V and 2 bases from J, leaving 10 bases between. The CDR3, as DNA: TGCGCCAGCAGCCAAGTGGTCGGAATCACAGATACGCAGTATTTT. Translating gives CASSQVVGITDTQYF.

The chain recombines TRBV30 with TRBJ1-1, with unresolved D. The CDR3 runs 11 residues. Per germline, CDR1 GTSNPN and CDR2 SVGIG (reference sequence). V lost 2 bases and J 4 bases, leaving 5 bases between the germline ends. CDR3 sequence: CAWSPGTEAFF. The CDR3 DNA sequence: TGTGCCTGGAGTCCGGGCACTGAAGCTTTCTTT.

A single count supports this clone. This sequence joins TRBV11-3 and TRBJ2-7, with D possibly being TRBD1 (7 bases). V was cut by 3 bases and J by 3 bases, with 12 bases left in between. This CDR3 is 14 amino acids long. The germline V gene encodes CDR1 SGHNT and CDR2 YENEEA. The CDR3 protein is CASSFRQGGYEQYF. The CDR3, as DNA: TGTGCCAGCAGCTTCCGACAGGGAGGCTACGAGCAGTACTTC.